Detailed here is one T cell receptor beta chain. The sample comes from a study of control samples from healthy donors and cancer patients. The data were produced by immunoSEQ multiplex PCR, yet TCRdb's version contains in-frame clones alone and is incomplete. The table shows just over 80,000 clones, with under 90% occurring only once. This CDR3 region has 17 residues. Germline V lookup: CDR1 SGHAT, CDR2 FQNNGV. V shed 0 bases and J 3 bases; nucleotides not matched to a gene: 5. The sequence came from a man aged 45-60 years in good health. V is TRBV11-2 and J is TRBJ2-1; TRBD2 aligns across 10 bases. Sequences were obtained from blood. This chain's CDR3 is CASSLEASGGLYNEQFF. The CDR3 nucleotides read TGTGCCAGCAGCTTAGAGGCTAGCGGGGGCCTCTACAATGAGCAGTTCTTC.